Below, 2 T cell receptor beta chains from the same sample are listed, as sequenced in a study of PD-L1 blockade in urothelial cancer (dated by TCRdb to about 2017). The method behind the library was the immunoSEQ multiplex PCR assay. Imported from immuneACCESS, the table was reduced by TCRdb to in-frame sequences with V and J called. These copies leave out some clones; in studies compared against another copy, an unresolved V gene accounts for under half, and the cause of the remainder is not known. The sample table lists roughly 40,000 clones, more than 75% of them with a count of one. The top ten constitute 2.7% of the sample. The material was PBMCs, obtained around atezolizumab (anti-PD-L1) treatment. These receptors all come from a man between 65 and 85 years old with urothelial cancer.

The chain employs TRBV19 and TRBJ1-5; 7 positions match TRBD1. V was pared by 4 bases and J by 0 bases, with 0 bases of the junction left unmatched. Germline assignment: CDR1 LNHDA and CDR2 SQIVND (reference sequence). The CDR3 is 14 amino acids. The CDR3, as DNA: TGTGCCAGTAGTAGACAGGGTAGCAATCAGCCCCAGCATTTT. Its protein is CASSRQGSNQPQHF.

CDR3 DNA sequence: TGCGCCAGCAGCTTGATGGCTAGCGGAGCTGGGCAGGCAGATACGCAGTATTTT. Translation gives CASSLMASGAGQADTQYF. The V and J genes are TRBV5-1 and TRBJ2-3; 7 nucleotides match TRBD2. This CDR3 is built from 18 residues. Trimming cost V 1 base and J 4 bases; bases outside gene matches: 15. Germline V gives CDR1 SGHRS, CDR2 YFSETQ.